The TCR beta chain under discussion was sequenced for a study of human T cells and chemical hapten exposure. Time point given: healthy volunteer bleed at 6 weeks. It was from unfractionated whole blood that total RNA was extracted. For this clonotype: Its specificity is not known.

MiXCR, run by TCRdb on the RACE reads, gives a single entry per CDR3 protein. The sample lists about 65,000 distinct CDR3 sequences; around 6.5% were seen once. Study outcomes and limitations: Sensitization with DPC brought no change to TCRs above 1 in 1000 in frequency.

The germline V and J ends were trimmed by 3 bases and 4 bases, with 10 bases remaining between them. The CDR3 totals 14 residues. In germline, CDR1 is LNHDA, CDR2 SQIVND (reference sequence). The chain links TRBV19 to TRBJ1-5; D is ambiguous. This clonotype was sampled from a female donor in good health. Some clones in this sample may be carry-over from other donors' samples. The sample was whole blood. CDR3 sequence (DNA): TGTGCCAGTAGTATGGTCGGCAGTAATCAGCCCCAGCATTTT. Translated, it gives CASSMVGSNQPQHF.